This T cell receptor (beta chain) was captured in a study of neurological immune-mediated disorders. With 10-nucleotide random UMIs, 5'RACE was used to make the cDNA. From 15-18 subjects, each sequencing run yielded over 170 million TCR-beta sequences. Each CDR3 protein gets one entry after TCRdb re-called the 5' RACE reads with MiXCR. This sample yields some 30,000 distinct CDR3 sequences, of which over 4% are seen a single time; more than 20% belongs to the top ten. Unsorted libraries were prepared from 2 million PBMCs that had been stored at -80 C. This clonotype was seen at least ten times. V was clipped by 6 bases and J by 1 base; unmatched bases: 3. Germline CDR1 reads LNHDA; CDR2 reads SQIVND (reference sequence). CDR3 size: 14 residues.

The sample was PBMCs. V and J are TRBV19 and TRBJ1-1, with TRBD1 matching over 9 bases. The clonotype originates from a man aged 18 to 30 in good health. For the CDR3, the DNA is TGTGCCAGTAGGAGGGACAGGGAGAACACTGAAGCTTTCTTT. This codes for CASRRDRENTEAFF.